Listed below are T cell receptor beta chains from one sample, sequenced in a study of shared clonotypes between healthy human individuals. Produced via immunoSEQ multiplex PCR; TCRdb's table is partial and in-frame only. The sample includes hundreds of thousands of clones, less than 98% of them seen just once. The sequencing input was naive CD4+ T cells sorted from blood. These receptors all come from a woman in her twenties or thirties in good health. Both conserved end residues are part of each CDR3.

j_gene | v_gene | CDR3aa
TRBJ2-1 | TRBV11-3 | CASSFSENNEQFF
TRBJ2-7 | TRBV18 | CASSPPGVPYEQYF
TRBJ2-7 | TRBV2 | CASRPGQIEGMQYF
TRBJ2-1 | TRBV6-6 | CASSSPASSYNEQFF
TRBJ2-4 | TRBV6-1 | CASNPGQTRNIQYF
TRBJ1-2 | TRBV11-3 | CASSSRDRYTF
TRBJ2-2 | TRBV21-1 | CASSDIRDYEPGELFF
TRBJ2-7 | TRBV7-2 | CASSSILKKGSYEQYF
TRBJ2-6 | TRBV7-9 | CASSFMGERGANVLTF
TRBJ2-7 | TRBV28 | CASSIKTGSHYEQYF
TRBJ1-1 | TRBV29-1 | CSGTRGAPRNTEAFF
TRBJ1-2 | TRBV27 | CASGYRQGRVGYTF
TRBJ1-3 | TRBV5-4 | CASSFKGRDTGNTIYF
TRBJ1-5 | TRBV5-5 | CASSPGGYSNQPQHF
TRBJ2-3 | TRBV6-4 | CASSDSPNTQYF
TRBJ2-7 | TRBV13 | CASSQAGHEQYF
TRBJ2-7 | TRBV28 | CASSLSTFSYEQYF
TRBJ1-1 | TRBV6-5 | CASSLGDRAGAFF
TRBJ1-2 | TRBV5-1 | CASSLGGRVNYGYTF
TRBJ2-7 | TRBV9 | CASSETSGSYEQYF
TRBJ2-3 | TRBV28 | CASREREGLLADTQYF